The rows below give T cell receptor beta chains drawn from one sample of a study of blood T cell repertoires in COVID-19. TCRdb keeps only in-frame clones here, not all; method: immunoSEQ multiplex PCR. The sample contains 300,000 to 500,000 clones, around 89% of which appear only once. Specimen: PBMCs or T cells enriched from blood (not recorded which). These receptors were taken from a woman in her twenties or thirties with acute COVID-19. The CDR3 runs from the conserved cysteine through the conserved F or W. A D gene is named only where the DNA matches it firmly. The size entry is marked missing in some rows and otherwise reads once, few, many or a size class.

clone_size | j_call | d_call | v_call | cdr3_aa | cdr3_nt
- | TRBJ2-7 | TRBD2 | TRBV29-1 | CSVEERGDPYEQYF | TGCAGCGTTGAGGAGCGGGGGGATCCCTACGAGCAGTACTTC
- | TRBJ1-2 | - | TRBV19 | CASSIDRVRGYTF | TGTGCCAGTAGTATCGATCGGGTACGAGGCTACACCTTC
- | TRBJ2-3 | TRBD1 | TRBV9 | CASSATGTGSTDTQYF | TGTGCCAGCAGCGCCACCGGGACAGGCAGCACAGATACGCAGTATTTT
- | TRBJ2-1 | TRBD2 | TRBV24-1 | CATSDPVSTSQQFF | TGTGCCACCAGTGATCCCGTTTCGACTAGCCAGCAGTTCTTC
- | TRBJ1-2 | - | TRBV12-3/TRBV12-4 | CASRGGNYGYTF | TGTGCCAGCAGGGGGGGTAACTATGGCTACACCTTC
- | TRBJ1-5 | TRBD1 | TRBV20-1 | CSASVGGTGGRSQHF | TGCAGTGCTAGTGTCGGCGGGACAGGGGGCAGGTCCCAGCATTTT
- | TRBJ2-1 | TRBD2 | TRBV6-5 | CASSYHGKRGRDEQFF | TGTGCCAGCAGTTACCACGGCAAGCGGGGGAGGGATGAGCAGTTCTTC
- | TRBJ1-1 | - | TRBV19 | CASSIIPGWDTEAFF | TGTGCCAGTAGTATCATCCCAGGGTGGGACACTGAAGCTTTCTTT
- | TRBJ1-4 | - | TRBV6-5 | CASTPVAGTNEKLFF | TGTGCCAGCACCCCCGTCGCAGGAACTAATGAAAAACTGTTTTTT
- | TRBJ1-1 | TRBD1 | TRBV9 | CASSKGAGTEAFF | TGTGCCAGCAGTAAGGGGGCAGGCACTGAAGCTTTCTTT
- | TRBJ1-6 | - | TRBV5-1 | CASSLGGQLYNSPLHF | TGCGCCAGCAGCTTGGGCGGCCAGCTCTATAATTCACCCCTCCACTTT
- | TRBJ1-2 | TRBD1 | TRBV5-1 | CASSLYPGQGAGNYGYTF | TGCGCCAGCAGCTTGTATCCGGGACAGGGGGCGGGAAACTATGGCTACACCTTC
- | TRBJ1-4 | TRBD1 | TRBV6-2/TRBV6-3 | CASSYSGTGNEKLFF | TGTGCCAGCAGTTACTCCGGGACAGGGAATGAAAAACTGTTTTTT
few | TRBJ1-4 | - | TRBV12-3/TRBV12-4 | CASSLLGGEKLFF | TGTGCCAGCAGTTTATTGGGGGGGGAAAAACTGTTTTTT
- | TRBJ2-7 | TRBD1 | TRBV27 | CASSLSRQGYEQYF | TGTGCCAGCAGTTTATCCAGACAGGGCTACGAGCAGTACTTC
- | TRBJ2-4 | TRBD2 | TRBV5-5 | CASSFSTGEGAKNIQYF | TGTGCCAGCAGCTTCTCGACGGGGGAGGGGGCCAAAAACATTCAGTACTTC
- | TRBJ2-5 | TRBD2 | TRBV7-8 | CASSGGRRGAPYQETQYF | TGTGCCAGCAGCGGGGGACGGCGGGGGGCCCCGTACCAAGAGACCCAGTACTTC
once | TRBJ2-7 | TRBD2 | TRBV5-5 | CASSLLTSGTYEQYF | TGTGCCAGCAGCTTGCTCACTAGCGGGACCTACGAGCAGTACTTC
few | TRBJ1-1 | - | TRBV30 | CAWASEGTEAFF | TGTGCCTGGGCCTCGGAGGGGACTGAAGCTTTCTTT
- | TRBJ1-1 | - | TRBV2 | CASSELSGLTEAFF | TGTGCCAGCAGTGAACTTTCAGGGCTCACTGAAGCTTTCTTT
- | TRBJ2-6 | TRBD1 | TRBV23-1 | CASSQGQPSSGANVLTF | TGCGCCAGCAGTCAGGGACAGCCTAGCTCTGGGGCCAACGTCCTGACTTTC
- | TRBJ2-7 | TRBD2 | TRBV7-9 | CASSSSSGGLWTYEQYF | TGTGCCAGCAGCAGTTCTAGCGGGGGGTTATGGACCTACGAGCAGTACTTC
few | TRBJ1-5 | - | TRBV30 | CAWSSFSQPQHF | TGTGCCTGGAGTTCTTTTTCTCAGCCCCAGCATTTT
- | TRBJ2-7 | - | TRBV15 | CATSRHLGEGSGAYEQYF | TGTGCCACCAGCAGACACCTAGGAGAGGGGTCGGGGGCCTACGAGCAGTACTTC
- | TRBJ2-3 | TRBD2 | TRBV7-2 | CASSSRLAGATDTQYF | TGTGCCAGCAGCTCTCGACTAGCGGGGGCCACAGATACGCAGTATTTT